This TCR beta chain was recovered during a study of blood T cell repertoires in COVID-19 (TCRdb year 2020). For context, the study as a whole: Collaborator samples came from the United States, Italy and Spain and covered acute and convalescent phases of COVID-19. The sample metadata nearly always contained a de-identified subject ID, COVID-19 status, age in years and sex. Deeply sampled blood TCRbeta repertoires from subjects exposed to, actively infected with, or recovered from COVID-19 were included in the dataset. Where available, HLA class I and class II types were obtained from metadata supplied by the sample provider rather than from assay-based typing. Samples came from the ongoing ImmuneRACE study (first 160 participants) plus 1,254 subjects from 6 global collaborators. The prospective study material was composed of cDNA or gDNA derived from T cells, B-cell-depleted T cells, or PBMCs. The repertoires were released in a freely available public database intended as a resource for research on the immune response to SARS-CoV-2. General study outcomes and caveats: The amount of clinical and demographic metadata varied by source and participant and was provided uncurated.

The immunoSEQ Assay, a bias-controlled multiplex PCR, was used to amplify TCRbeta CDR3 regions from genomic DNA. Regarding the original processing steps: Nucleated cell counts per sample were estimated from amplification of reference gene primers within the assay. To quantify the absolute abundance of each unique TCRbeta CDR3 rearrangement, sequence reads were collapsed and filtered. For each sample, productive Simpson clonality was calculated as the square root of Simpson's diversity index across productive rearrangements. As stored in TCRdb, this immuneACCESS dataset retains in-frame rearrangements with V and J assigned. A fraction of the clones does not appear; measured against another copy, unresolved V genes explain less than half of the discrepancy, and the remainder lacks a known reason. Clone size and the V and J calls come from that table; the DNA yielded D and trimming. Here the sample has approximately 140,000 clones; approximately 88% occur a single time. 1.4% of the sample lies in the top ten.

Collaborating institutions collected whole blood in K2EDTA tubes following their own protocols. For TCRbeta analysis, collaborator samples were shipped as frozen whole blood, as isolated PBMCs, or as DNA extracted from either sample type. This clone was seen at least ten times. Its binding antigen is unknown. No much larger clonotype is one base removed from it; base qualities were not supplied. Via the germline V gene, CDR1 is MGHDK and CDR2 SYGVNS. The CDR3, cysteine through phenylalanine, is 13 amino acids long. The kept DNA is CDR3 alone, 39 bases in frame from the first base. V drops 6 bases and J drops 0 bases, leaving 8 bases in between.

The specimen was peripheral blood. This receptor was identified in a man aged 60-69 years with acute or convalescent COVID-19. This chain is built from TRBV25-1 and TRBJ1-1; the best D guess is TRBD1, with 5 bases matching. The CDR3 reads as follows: CASRTELNTEAFF. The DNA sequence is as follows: TGTGCCAGCAGGACAGAACTGAACACTGAAGCTTTCTTT.